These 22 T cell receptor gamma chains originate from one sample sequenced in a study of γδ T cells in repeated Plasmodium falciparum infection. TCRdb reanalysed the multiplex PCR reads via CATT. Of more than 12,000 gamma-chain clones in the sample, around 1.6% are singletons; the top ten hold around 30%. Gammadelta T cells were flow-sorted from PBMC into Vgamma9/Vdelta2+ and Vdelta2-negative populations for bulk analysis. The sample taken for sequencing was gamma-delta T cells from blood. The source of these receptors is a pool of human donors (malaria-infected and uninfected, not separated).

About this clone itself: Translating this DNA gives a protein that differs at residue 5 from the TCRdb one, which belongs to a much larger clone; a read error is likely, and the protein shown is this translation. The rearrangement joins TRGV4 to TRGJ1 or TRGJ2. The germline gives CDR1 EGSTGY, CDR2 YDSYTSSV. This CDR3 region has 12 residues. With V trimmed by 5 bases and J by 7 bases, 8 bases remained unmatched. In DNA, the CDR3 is TGTGCCACCTGGGGTCGGGAATATAAGAAACTCTTT. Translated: CATWGREYKKLF.

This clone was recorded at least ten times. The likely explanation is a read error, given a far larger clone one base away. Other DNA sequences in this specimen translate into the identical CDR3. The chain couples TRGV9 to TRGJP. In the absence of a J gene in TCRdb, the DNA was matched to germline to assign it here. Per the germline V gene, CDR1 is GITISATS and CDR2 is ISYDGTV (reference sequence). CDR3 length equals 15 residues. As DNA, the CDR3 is TGTGCCTTGTGGGAGGTGCTATTGGGCAAGAAAATCAAGGTATTT. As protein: CALWEVLLGKKIKVF.

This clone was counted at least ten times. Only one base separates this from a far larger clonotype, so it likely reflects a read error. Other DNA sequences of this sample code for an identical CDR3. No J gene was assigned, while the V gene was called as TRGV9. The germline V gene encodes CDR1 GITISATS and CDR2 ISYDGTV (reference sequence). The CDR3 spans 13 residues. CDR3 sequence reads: CALWEESYYKKLF. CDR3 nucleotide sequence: TGTGCCTTGTGGGAGGAATCTTATTATAAGAAACTCTTC.

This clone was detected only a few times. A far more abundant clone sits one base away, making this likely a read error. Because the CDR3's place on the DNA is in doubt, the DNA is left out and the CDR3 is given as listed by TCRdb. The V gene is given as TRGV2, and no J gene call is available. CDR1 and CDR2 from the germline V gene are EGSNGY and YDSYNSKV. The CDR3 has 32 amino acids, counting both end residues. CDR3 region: CATWDGPIGIRNSLAVEQHWLSQVSIGRIQHF.

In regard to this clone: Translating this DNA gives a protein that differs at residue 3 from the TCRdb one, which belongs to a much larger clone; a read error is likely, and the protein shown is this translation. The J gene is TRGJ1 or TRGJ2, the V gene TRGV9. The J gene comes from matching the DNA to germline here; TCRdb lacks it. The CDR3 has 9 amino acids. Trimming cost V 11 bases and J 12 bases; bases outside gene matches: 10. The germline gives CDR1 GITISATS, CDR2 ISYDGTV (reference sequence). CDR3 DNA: TGTGCCTCGTTGTTGATGAAACTCTTT. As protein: CASLLMKLF.

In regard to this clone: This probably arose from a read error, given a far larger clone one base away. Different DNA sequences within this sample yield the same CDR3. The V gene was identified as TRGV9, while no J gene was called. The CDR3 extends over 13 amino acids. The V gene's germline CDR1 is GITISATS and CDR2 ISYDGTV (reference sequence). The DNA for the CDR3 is TGTGCCTTGTGGGTGCGGCCTTTTTATAAGAAACTTTTT. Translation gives CALWVRPFYKKLF.

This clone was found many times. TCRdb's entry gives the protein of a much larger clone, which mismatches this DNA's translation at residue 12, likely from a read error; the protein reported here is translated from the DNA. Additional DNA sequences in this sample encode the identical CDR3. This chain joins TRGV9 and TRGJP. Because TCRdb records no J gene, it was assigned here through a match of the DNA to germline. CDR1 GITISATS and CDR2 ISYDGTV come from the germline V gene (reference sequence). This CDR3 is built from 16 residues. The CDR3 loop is CALWESQELGKEIKVF. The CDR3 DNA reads TGTGCCTTGTGGGAGTCCCAAGAGTTGGGCAAAGAAATCAAGGTATTT.

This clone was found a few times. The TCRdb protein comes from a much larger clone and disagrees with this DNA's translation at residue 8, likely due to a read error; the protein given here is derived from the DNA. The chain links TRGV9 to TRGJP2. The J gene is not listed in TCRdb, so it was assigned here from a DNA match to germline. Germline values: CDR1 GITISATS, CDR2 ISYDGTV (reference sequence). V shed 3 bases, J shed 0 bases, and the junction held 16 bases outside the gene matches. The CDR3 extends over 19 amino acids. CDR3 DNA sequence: TGTGCCTTGTGGGAGCCTGGAAGTCCTAAATATAGTAGTGATTGGATCAAGACGTTT. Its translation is CALWEPGSPKYSSDWIKTF.

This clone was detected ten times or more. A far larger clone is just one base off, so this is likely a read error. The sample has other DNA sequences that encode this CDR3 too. CDR3 residues: CALWDRQELGKKIKVF. The CDR3 DNA follows: TGTGCCTTGTGGGACCGCCAAGAGTTGGGCAAAAAAATCAAGGTGTTT. The gene calls are TRGV9 and TRGJP. Germline V gene sequence: CDR1 GITISATS, CDR2 ISYDGTV (reference sequence). The CDR3 has 16 residues.

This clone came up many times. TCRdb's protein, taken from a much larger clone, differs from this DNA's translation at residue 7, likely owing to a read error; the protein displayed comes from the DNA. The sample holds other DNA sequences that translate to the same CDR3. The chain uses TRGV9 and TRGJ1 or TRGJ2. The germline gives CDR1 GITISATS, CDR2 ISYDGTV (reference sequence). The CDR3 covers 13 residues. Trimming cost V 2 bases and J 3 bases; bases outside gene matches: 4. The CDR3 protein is CALWEESYYKKLF. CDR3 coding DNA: TGTGCCTTGTGGGAGGAGAGTTATTATAAGAAACTCTTT.

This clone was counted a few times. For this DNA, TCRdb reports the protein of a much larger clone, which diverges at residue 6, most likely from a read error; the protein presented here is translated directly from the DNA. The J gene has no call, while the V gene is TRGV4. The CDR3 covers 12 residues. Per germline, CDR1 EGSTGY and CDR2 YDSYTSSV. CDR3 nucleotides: TGTGCCACCTGGGGGAACTATTATAAAAAACTCTTT. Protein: CATWGNYYKKLF.

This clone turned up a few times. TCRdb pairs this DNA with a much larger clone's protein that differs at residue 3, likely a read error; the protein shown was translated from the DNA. Written as DNA, the CDR3 is TGTGCCTCCTGGGATGGGCAGTTGGGTTATTATAAGAAACTCTTT. It is translated as CASWDGQLGYYKKLF. This chain connects TRGV4 to TRGJ1 or TRGJ2. CDR1 is EGSTGY and CDR2 is YDSYTSSV in the germline V gene. The CDR3 contains 15 residues.

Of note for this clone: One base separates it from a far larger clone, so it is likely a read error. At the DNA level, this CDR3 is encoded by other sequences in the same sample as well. The CDR3 region has the DNA TGTGCCTTGTGGGAGGTGCTGGGGATAGGAAATTATTATAAGAAACTCTTT. This gives the protein CALWEVLGIGNYYKKLF. The chain employs TRGV9 and TRGJ1 or TRGJ2. The J gene was missing in TCRdb and was found by matching the end of the DNA to germline. The length of the CDR3 is 17 residues. V gave up 0 bases and J gave up 1 base; unmatched junction bases: 12. Germline assignment: CDR1 GITISATS and CDR2 ISYDGTV (reference sequence).

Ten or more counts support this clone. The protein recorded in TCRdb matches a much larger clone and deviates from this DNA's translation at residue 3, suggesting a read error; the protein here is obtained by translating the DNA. CDR3 bases: TGTGCCATGTGGGAGCTCAATTATTATAAGAAACTCTTT. It specifies CAMWELNYYKKLF. This rearrangement joins TRGV9 to TRGJ1 or TRGJ2. Germline V gene lookup returns CDR1 GITISATS and CDR2 ISYDGTV (reference sequence). The CDR3 loop spans 13 amino acids.

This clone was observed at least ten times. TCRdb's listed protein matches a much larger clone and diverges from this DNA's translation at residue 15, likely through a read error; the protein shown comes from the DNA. In nucleotides, the CDR3 is TGTGCCACCTGGGCCCATCATCCACGTAGTAGTGATTGGATCGAGACGTTT. It is translated as CATWAHHPRSSDWIETF. The chain links TRGV4 to TRGJP2. Looked up from germline, CDR1 is EGSTGY and CDR2 is YDSYTSSV. The CDR3 has 17 amino acids.

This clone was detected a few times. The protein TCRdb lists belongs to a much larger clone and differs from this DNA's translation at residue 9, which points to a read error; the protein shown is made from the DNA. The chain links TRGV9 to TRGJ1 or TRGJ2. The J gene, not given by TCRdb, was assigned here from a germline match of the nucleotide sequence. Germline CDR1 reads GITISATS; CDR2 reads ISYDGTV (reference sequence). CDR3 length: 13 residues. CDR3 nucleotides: TGTGCCTTGTGGGATTCGAATTATTGTAAGAAACTCTTT. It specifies CALWDSNYCKKLF.

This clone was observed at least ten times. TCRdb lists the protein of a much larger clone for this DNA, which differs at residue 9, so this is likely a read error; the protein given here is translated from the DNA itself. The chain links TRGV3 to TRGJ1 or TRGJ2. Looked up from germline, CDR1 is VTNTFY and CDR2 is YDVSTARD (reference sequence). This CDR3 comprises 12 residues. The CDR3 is CATWDSYYMKLF. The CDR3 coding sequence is TGTGCCACCTGGGACAGCTATTATATGAAACTCTTT.

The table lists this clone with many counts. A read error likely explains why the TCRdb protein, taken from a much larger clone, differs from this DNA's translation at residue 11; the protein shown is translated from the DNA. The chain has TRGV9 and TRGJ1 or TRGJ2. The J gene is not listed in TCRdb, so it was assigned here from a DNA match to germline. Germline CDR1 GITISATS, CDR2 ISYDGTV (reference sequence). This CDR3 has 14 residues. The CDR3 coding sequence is TGTGCCTTGTGGGGCGATTCGAATTATTATGAGAAACTCTTT. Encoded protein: CALWGDSNYYEKLF.

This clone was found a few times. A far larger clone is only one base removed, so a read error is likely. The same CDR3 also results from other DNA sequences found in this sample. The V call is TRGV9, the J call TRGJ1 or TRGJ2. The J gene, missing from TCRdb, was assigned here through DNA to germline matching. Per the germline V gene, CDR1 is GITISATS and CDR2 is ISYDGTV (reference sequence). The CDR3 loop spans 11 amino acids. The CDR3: CALWALPQKLF. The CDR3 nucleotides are TGCGCCTTGTGGGCCCTCCCCCAGAAACTCTTT.

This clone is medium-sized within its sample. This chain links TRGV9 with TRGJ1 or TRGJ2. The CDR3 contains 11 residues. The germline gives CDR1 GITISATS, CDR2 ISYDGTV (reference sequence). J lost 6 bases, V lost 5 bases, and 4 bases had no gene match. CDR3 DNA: TGTGCCTTGTGGGTAGGTTATAAGAAACTCTTT. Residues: CALWVGYKKLF.

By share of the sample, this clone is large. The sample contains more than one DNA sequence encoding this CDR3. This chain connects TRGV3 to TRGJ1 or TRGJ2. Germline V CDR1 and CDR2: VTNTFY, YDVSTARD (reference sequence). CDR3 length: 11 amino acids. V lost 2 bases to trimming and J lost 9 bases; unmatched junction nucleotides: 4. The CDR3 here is CATWDTTKKLF. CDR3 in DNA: TGTGCCACCTGGGACACCACTAAGAAACTCTTT.

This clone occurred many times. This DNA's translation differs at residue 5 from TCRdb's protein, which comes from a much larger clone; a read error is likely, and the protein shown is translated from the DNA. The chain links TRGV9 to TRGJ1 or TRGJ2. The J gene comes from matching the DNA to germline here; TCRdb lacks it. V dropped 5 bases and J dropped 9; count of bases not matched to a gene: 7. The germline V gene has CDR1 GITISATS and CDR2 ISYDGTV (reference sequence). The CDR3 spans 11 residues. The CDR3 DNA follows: TGTGCCTTGTGGGGGGGTTTTAAGAAACTCTTT. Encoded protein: CALWGGFKKLF.